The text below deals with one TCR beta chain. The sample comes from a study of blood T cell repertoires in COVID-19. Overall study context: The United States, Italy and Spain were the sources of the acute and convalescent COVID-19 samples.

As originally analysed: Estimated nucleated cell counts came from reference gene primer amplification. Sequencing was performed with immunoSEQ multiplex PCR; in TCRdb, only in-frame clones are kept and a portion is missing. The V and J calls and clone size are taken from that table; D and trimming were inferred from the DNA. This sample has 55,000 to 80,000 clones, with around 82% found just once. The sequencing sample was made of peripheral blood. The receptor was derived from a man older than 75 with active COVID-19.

CDR3 DNA: TGTGCCACCTCAAGTCCCAGAAGTGGGGAGCTGTTTTTT. Encoded protein: CATSSPRSGELFF. V usage is TRBV27 and J usage is TRBJ2-2; D is unclear. There are 13 residues in the CDR3. CDR1 and CDR2 from the germline V gene are MNHEY and SMNVEV (reference sequence). V dropped 10 bases and J dropped 8 bases, with 17 bases sitting between them.